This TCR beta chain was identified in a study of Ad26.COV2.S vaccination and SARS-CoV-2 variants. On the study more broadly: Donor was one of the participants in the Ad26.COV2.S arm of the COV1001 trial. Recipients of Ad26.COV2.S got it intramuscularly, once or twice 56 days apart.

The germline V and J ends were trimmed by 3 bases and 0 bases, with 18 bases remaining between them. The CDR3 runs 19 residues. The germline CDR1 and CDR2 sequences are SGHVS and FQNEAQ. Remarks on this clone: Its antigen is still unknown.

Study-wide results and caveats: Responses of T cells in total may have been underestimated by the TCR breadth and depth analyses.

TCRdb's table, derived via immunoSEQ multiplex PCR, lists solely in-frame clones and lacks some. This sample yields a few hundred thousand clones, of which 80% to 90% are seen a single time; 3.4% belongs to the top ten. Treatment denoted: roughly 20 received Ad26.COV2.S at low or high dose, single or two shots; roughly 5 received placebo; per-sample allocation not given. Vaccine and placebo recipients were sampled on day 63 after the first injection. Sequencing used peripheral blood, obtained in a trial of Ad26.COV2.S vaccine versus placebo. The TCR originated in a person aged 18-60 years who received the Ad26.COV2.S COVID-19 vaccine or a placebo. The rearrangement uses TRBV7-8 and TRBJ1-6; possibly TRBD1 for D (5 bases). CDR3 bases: TGTGCCAGCAGCTTCGCGACCGGGACGCCCAGCTCCTATAATTCACCCCTCCACTTT. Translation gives CASSFATGTPSSYNSPLHF. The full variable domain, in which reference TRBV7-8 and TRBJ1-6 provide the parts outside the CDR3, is GAGVSQSPRYKVAKRGQDVALRCDPISGHVSLFWYQQALGQGPEFLTYFQNEAQLDKSGLPSDRFFAERPEGSVSTLKIQRTQQEDSAVYLCASSFATGTPSSYNSPLHFGNGTRLTVT.